This TCR beta chain stems from a study of patients and donors after allogeneic stem cell transplantation. TCRdb reprocessed the RT-PCR reads via MiXCR and lists one record per CDR3 protein. The sample has 70,000 or so distinct CDR3 sequences, 26% seen once; the top ten hold around a quarter. Germline-derived CDR1 and CDR2 are SQVTM and ANQGSEA. The CDR3 runs to 11 residues. V lost 2 bases and J 6 bases, leaving 5 bases between the germline ends. V gene TRBV29-1 combines with J gene TRBJ2-1; D is undetermined. The source is a human donor who was either an allogeneic HSCT recipient or a stem cell or donor lymphocyte infusion donor (not recorded which). It is not recorded whose cells these are; they may come from a transplant donor. Sequenced material: blood, either unsorted or a sorted T cell fraction (not recorded which). CDR3 protein: CSVEILNEQFF. CDR3 in DNA: TGCAGCGTTGAAATTCTCAATGAGCAGTTCTTC.